The next 14 T cell receptor beta chains were all read from a single sample in a study of Graves' ophthalmopathy and Graves' hyperthyroidism. The authors amplified TCR beta CDR3 regions from RNA transcripts. First-round RT-PCR employed HTBI primers, with a second-round multiplex PCR after it. MiXCR was run by TCRdb on the multiplex PCR reads, yielding one entry per CDR3 protein. The data show 350,000 to 450,000 distinct CDR3 sequences, 20% to 25% seen once. The material sequenced was peripheral blood. These receptors were taken from a woman aged 18-29 years with stable Graves' hyperthyroidism.

This chain connects TRBV4-1 to TRBJ2-5; 9 bases line up with TRBD2. With V trimmed by 0 bases and J by 7 bases, 9 bases remained unmatched. Germline V lookup: CDR1 MGHRA, CDR2 YSYEKL. The CDR3 covers 16 residues. Written as DNA, the CDR3 is TGCGCCAGCAGCCAAGATAGCGGGGGACGTCTCGGGACCCAGTACTTC. This codes for CASSQDSGGRLGTQYF.

Written as DNA, the CDR3 is TGTGCCAGCAGTTTCTATCCGGGGGGCGCGGGGCAAGAGACCCAGTACTTC. It translates to CASSFYPGGAGQETQYF. The V and J genes are TRBV12-3 or TRBV12-4 and TRBJ2-5; D perhaps matches TRBD2 (7 bases). The length of the CDR3 is 17 residues. Between the trimmed V and J ends, which lost 3 bases and 2 bases, there was a span of 19 bases.

On this clonotype itself: One end of the junction is discordant with germline, which a read error may explain. This rearrangement joins TRBV30 to TRBJ1-1; a weak D match, TRBD1 (6 bases). The CDR3 is 13 amino acids. Germline lookup yields CDR1 GTSNPN and CDR2 SVGIG (reference sequence). CDR3 protein: CTWQGQLNTEAFF. The DNA of the CDR3 is TGTACCTGGCAAGGACAGTTGAACACTGAAGCTTTCTTT. Full variable domain (rest looked up from reference TRBV30 and TRBJ1-1): SQTIHQWPATLVQPVGSPLSLECTVEGTSNPNLYWYRQAAGRGLQLLFYSVGIGQISSEVPQNLSASRPQDRQFILSSKKLLLSDSGFYLCTWQGQLNTEAFFGQGTRLTVV.

This clonotype was detected only a few times. This rearrangement joins TRBV12-3 or TRBV12-4 to TRBJ2-7, with no clear D. The CDR3 totals 13 residues. Trimming took 3 bases from V and 3 from J, leaving 9 bases between them. The CDR3 coding sequence is TGTGCCAGCAGTTTGGGCACCATCTACGAGCAGTACTTC. Protein sequence: CASSLGTIYEQYF.

The V and J genes are TRBV20-1 and TRBJ1-1; TRBD1 matches at 8 bases. Germline V gene sequence: CDR1 DFQATT, CDR2 SNEGSKA (reference sequence). CDR3 length: 14 amino acids. Unmatched junction bases numbered 9, after V lost 3 bases and J lost 6 bases. The CDR3 reads CSARDQGARAEAFF. The CDR3 DNA reads as TGCAGTGCTAGGGACCAGGGGGCGAGGGCTGAAGCTTTCTTT.

The rearrangement uses TRBV2 and TRBJ2-7; no clear D. Between the trimmed V and J ends, which lost 5 bases and 6 bases, there was a span of 20 bases. The CDR3 totals 15 residues. The V gene's germline CDR1 is SNHLY and CDR2 FYNNEI. This chain's CDR3 is CASSLTGPPLIEQYF. In nucleotides, the CDR3 is TGTGCCAGCAGTCTTACCGGGCCACCTCTTATCGAGCAGTACTTC.

The chain links TRBV20-1 to TRBJ2-2; 12 bases map to TRBD2. The CDR3 spans 16 residues. Germline CDR1 DFQATT, CDR2 SNEGSKA (reference sequence). In DNA, the CDR3 is TGCGGAGGTCAGGGGAGACTAGCGGGAGTCGGCGGGGAGCTGTTTTTT. It yields the protein CGGQGRLAGVGGELFF.

This clonotype was recorded at least ten times. V is TRBV30 and J is TRBJ2-7, with D possibly being TRBD2 (5 bases). CDR1 and CDR2 from the germline V gene are GTSNPN and SVGIG (reference sequence). Trimming stripped 0 bases from V and 9 bases from J, with 15 bases between. This CDR3 spans 13 amino acids. The CDR3 nucleotides read TGTGCCTGGAGTGTAGATCCTAGCCGAGGGCAGTACTTC. Amino acid sequence: CAWSVDPSRGQYF. Using reference TRBV30 and TRBJ2-7 for the parts outside the CDR3, the full variable domain is SQTIHQWPATLVQPVGSPLSLECTVEGTSNPNLYWYRQAAGRGLQLLFYSVGIGQISSEVPQNLSASRPQDRQFILSSKKLLLSDSGFYLCAWSVDPSRGQYFGPGTRLTVT.

The gene calls are TRBV14 and TRBJ2-7; the D gene could be TRBD1 or TRBD2 (5 bases each). Trimming left V 1 base short and J 0 bases short, with 13 bases between. Germline-derived CDR1 and CDR2 are SGHDN and FVKESK. This CDR3 region has 16 residues. The CDR3 bases are TGTGCCAGCAGCCAAGTAGCAGGGACGAGCTCCTACGAGCAGTACTTC. Translation gives CASSQVAGTSSYEQYF.

The genes are TRBV7-2 and TRBJ2-7, with TRBD1 identical over 8 bases. The CDR3 is made up of 15 amino acids. Germline CDR1 reads SGHTA; CDR2 reads FQGNSA. V shed 4 bases, J shed 1 base, and the junction held 6 bases outside the gene matches. CDR3 sequence: CASSYRDRPSYEQYF. CDR3 bases: TGTGCCAGCAGCTACCGGGACAGGCCTTCCTACGAGCAGTACTTC.

The chain uses TRBV19 and TRBJ2-7; no clear D. The V end lost 6 bases, the J end lost 4 bases, and 13 bases lay between the germline ends. Germline-derived CDR1 and CDR2 are LNHDA and SQIVND (reference sequence). The CDR3 extends over 13 amino acids. CDR3 nucleotide sequence: TGTGCCAGTAGCCCAGGCGGCAGATACGAGCAGTACTTC. Protein: CASSPGGRYEQYF.

At least ten counts were recorded for this clonotype. The chain employs TRBV28 and TRBJ2-7, with 7 bases aligning to TRBD1. Per the germline V gene, CDR1 is MDHEN and CDR2 is SYDVKM. V was pared by 5 bases and J by 3 bases, with 4 bases of the junction left unmatched. The CDR3 is 13 amino acids. CDR3 loop: CASSPGQDYEQYF. Here the CDR3 DNA reads TGTGCCAGCAGTCCTGGACAGGACTACGAGCAGTACTTC.

At least ten counts were recorded for this clonotype. The V call is TRBV12-3 or TRBV12-4, the J call TRBJ1-5; D gene unclear. The CDR3 spans 15 residues. The V end lost 3 bases, the J end lost 5 bases, and 14 bases lay between the germline ends. CDR3 nucleotide sequence: TGTGCCAGCAGTTTTACCAGGTCCGGGGATCAGCCCCAGCATTTT. Its protein product is CASSFTRSGDQPQHF.

The sample holds many counts of this clonotype. A much bigger clone sits one base away, suggesting this may be a read error. The CDR3 does not close with the conserved phenylalanine or tryptophan, likely indicating a read error. This chain joins TRBV12-3 or TRBV12-4 and TRBJ1-2; D remains ambiguous. This CDR3 contains 13 residues. Trimming left V 3 bases short and J 4 bases short, with 9 bases between. The CDR3 nucleotides read TGTGCCAGCAGTTTTCGGGAACCCTATGGCTACACCTCC. This encodes CASSFREPYGYTS.